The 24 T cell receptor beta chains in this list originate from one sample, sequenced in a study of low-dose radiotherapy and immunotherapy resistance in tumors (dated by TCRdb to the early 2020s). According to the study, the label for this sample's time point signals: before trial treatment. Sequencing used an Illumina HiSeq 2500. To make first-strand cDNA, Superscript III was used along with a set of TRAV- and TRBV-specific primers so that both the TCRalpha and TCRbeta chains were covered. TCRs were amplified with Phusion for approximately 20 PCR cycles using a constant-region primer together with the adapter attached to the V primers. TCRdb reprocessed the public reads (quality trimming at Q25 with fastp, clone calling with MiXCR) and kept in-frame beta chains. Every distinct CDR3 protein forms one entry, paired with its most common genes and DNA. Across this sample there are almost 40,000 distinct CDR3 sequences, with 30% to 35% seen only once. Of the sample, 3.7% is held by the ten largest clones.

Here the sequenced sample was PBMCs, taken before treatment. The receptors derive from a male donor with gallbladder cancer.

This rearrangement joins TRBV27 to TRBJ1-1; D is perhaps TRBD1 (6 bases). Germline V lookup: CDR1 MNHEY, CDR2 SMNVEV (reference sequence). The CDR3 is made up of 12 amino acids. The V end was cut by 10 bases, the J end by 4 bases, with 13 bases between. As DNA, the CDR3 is TGTGCCACCGAGACAGGATCCACTGAAGCTTTCTTT. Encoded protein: CATETGSTEAFF.

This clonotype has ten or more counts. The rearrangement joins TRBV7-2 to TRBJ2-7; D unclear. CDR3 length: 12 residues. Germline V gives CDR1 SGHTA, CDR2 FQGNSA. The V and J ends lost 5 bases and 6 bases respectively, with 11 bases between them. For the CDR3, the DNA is TGTGCCAGCAGCCCTTTGGGCGGCGAGCAGTACTTC. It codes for CASSPLGGEQYF.

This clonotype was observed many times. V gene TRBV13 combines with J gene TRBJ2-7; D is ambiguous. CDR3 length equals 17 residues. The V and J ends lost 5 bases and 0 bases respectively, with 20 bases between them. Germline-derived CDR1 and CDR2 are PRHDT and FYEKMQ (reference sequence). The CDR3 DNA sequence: TGTGCCAGCAGCGAACGGTCACTTTTTAGGGCCTCCTACGAGCAGTACTTC. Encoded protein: CASSERSLFRASYEQYF.

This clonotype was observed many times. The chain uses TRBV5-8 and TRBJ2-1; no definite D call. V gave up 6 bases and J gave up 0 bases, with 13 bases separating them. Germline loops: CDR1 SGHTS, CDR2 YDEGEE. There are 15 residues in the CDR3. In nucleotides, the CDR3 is TGTGCCAGCACCCAGTTTTACGGCTCCTACAATGAGCAGTTCTTC. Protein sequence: CASTQFYGSYNEQFF.

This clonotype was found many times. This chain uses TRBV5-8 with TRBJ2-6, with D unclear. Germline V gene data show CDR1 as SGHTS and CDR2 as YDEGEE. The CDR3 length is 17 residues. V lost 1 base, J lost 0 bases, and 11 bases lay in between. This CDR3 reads CASSLSVSSSGANVLTF. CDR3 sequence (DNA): TGTGCCAGCAGCTTGTCGGTCAGTTCCTCTGGGGCCAACGTCCTGACTTTC.

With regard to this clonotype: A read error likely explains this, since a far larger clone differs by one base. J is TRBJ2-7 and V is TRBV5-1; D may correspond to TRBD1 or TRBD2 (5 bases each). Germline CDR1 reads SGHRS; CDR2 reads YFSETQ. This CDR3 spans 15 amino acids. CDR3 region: CASSGGPGSPYEQYF. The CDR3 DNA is TGTGCCAGCAGCGGTGGGCCAGGGTCTCCCTACGAGCAGTACTTC.

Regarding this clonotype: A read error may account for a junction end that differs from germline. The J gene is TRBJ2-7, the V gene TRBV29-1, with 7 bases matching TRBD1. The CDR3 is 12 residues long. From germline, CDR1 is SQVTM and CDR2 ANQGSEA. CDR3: CSVQEQGYEQYF. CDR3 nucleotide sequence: TGCAGCGTTCAAGAACAGGGGTACGAGCAGTACTTC.

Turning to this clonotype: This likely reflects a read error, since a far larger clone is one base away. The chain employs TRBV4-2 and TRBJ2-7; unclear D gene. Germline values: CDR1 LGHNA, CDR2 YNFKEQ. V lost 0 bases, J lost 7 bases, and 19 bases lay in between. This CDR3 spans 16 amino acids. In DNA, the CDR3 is TGTGCCAGCAGCCAAGATCAACAGATCTCCTACAATGAGCAGTACTTC. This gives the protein CASSQDQQISYNEQYF.

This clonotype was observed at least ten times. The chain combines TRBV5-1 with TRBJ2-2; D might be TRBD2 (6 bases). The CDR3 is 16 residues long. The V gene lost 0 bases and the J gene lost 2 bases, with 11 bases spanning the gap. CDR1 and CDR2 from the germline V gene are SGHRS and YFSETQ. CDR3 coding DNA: TGCGCCAGCAGCTTGGCCTGGAGGGAAAACACCGGGGAGCTGTTTTTT. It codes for CASSLAWRENTGELFF. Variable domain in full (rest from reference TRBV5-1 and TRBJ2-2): KAGVTQTPRYLIKTRGQQVTLSCSPISGHRSVSWYQQTPGQGLQFLFEYFSETQRNKGNFPGRFSGRQFSNSRSEMNVSTLELGDSALYLCASSLAWRENTGELFFGEGSRLTVL.

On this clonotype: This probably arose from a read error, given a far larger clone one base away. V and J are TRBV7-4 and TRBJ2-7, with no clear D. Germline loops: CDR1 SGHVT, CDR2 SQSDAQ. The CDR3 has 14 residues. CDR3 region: CASSPPSVGYEQHF. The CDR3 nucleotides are TGTGCCAGCAGCCCACCATCGGTCGGCTACGAGCAGCACTTC.

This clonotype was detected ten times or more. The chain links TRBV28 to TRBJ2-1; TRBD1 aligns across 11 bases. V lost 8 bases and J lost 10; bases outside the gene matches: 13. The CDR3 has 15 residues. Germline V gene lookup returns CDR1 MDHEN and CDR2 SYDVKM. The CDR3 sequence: CASRAGTGGLNEQFF. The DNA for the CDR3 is TGTGCCAGCCGGGCCGGGACAGGGGGGTTAAACGAGCAGTTCTTC.

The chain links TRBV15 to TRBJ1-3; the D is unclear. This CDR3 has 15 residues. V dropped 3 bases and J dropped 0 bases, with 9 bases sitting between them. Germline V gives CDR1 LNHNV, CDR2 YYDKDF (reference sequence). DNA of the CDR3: TGTGCCACCAGCAGGACTGGAGACTCTGGAAACACCATATATTTT. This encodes CATSRTGDSGNTIYF. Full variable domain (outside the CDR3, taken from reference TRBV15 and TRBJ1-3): DAMVIQNPRYQVTQFGKPVTLSCSQTLNHNVMYWYQQKSSQAPKLLFHYYDKDFNNEADTPDNFQSRRPNTSFCFLDIRSPGLGDTAMYLCATSRTGDSGNTIYFGEGSWLTVV.

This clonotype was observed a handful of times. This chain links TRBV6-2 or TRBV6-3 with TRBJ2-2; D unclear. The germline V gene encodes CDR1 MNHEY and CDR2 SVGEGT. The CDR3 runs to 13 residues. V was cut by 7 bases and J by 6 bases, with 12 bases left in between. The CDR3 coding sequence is TGTGCCAGCAACACAGTTTTCCCCGGGGAGCTGTTTTTT. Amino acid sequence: CASNTVFPGELFF.

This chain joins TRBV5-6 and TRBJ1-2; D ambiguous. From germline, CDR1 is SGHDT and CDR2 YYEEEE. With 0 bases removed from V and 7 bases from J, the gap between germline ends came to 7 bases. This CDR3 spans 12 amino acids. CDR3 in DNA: TGTGCCAGCAGCTTGGAAGGAGGTGGCTACACCTTC. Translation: CASSLEGGGYTF.

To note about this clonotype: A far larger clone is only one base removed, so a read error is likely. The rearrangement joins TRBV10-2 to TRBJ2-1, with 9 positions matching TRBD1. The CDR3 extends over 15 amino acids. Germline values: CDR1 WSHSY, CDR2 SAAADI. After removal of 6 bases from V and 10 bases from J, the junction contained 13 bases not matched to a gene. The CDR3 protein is CASRGPTGGTYEQFF. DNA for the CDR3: TGCGCCAGCAGGGGCCCTACAGGGGGCACCTACGAGCAGTTCTTC.

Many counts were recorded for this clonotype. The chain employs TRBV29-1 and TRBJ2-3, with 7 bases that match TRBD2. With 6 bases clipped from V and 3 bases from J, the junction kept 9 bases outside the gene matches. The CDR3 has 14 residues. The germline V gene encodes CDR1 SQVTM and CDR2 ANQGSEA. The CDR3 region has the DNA TGCAGCGTGATCAGCGGGGCTTGGACAGATACGCAGTATTTT. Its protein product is CSVISGAWTDTQYF.

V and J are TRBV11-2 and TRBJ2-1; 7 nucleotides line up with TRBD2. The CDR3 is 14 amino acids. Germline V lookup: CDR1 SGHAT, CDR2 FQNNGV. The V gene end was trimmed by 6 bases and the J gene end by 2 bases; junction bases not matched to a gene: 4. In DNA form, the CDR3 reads TGTGCCAGCAGTTTCCGGGGGGCCTACAATGAGCAGTTCTTC. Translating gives CASSFRGAYNEQFF.

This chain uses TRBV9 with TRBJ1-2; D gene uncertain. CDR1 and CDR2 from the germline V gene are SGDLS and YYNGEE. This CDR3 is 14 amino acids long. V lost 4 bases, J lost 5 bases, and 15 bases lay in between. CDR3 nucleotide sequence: TGTGCCAGCAGCCCGCTTGCTTACGGGTATGGCTACACCTTC. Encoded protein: CASSPLAYGYGYTF.

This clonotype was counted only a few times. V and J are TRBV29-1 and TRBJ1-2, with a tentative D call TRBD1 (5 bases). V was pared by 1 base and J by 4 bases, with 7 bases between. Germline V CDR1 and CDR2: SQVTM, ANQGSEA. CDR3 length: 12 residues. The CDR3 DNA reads TGCAGCGTTGAAGGGGGGACCTATGGCTACACCTTC. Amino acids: CSVEGGTYGYTF.

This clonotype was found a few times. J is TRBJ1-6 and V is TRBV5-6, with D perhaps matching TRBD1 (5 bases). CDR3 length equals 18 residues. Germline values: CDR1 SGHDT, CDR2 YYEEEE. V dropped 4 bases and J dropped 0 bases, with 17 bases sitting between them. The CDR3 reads CASSPQVDSSSYNSPLHF. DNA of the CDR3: TGTGCCAGCAGCCCCCAGGTTGACAGTAGCTCCTATAATTCACCCCTCCACTTT.

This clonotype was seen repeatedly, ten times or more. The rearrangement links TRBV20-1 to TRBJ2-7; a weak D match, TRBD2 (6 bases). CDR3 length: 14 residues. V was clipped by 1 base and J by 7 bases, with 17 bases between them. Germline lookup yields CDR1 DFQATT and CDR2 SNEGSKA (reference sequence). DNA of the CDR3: TGCAGTGCTAGAGGGTCCGGGACTCCTCCTGAGCAGTACTTC. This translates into CSARGSGTPPEQYF.

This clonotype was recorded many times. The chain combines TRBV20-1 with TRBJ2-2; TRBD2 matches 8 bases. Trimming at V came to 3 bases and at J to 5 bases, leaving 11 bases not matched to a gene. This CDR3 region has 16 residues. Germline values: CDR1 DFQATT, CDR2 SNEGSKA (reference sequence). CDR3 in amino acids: CSASPAGAVRTGELFF. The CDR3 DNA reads TGCAGTGCTAGTCCAGCGGGGGCCGTAAGAACCGGGGAGCTGTTTTTT.

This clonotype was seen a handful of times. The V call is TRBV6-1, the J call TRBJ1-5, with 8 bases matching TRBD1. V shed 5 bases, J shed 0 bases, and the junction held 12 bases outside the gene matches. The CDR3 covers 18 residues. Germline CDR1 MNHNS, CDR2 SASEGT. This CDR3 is CASSHGQGTSGSNQPQHF. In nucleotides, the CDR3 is TGTGCCAGCAGTCACGGACAGGGCACTTCGGGTAGCAATCAGCCCCAGCATTTT.

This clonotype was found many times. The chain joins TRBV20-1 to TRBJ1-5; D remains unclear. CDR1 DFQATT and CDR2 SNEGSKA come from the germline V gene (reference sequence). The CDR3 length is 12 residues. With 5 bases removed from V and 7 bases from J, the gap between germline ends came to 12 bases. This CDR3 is CSARPLGQPQHF. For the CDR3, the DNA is TGCAGTGCTCGCCCCCTAGGACAGCCCCAGCATTTT.